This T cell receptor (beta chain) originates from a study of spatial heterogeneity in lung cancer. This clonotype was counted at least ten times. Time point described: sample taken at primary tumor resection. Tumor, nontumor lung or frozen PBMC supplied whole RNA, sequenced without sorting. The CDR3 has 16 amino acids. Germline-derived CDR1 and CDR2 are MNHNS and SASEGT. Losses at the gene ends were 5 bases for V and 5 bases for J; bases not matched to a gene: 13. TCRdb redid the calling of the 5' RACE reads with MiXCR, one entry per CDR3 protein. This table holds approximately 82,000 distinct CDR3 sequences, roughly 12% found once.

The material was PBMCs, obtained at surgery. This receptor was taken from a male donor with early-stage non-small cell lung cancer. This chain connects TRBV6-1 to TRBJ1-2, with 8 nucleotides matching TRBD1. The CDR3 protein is CASSLDRAGTRYGYTF. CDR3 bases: TGTGCCAGCAGTTTGGACAGGGCCGGAACTCGTTATGGCTACACCTTC.